Presented here are 29 T cell receptor beta chains from one specimen sequenced in a study of blood T cell repertoires in COVID-19. Profiling relied on immunoSEQ multiplex PCR, and the TCRdb table lists in-frame clones only, not all of them. The sample contains 100,000 to 110,000 clones, roughly 79% of which appear only once. Source material: peripheral blood. The receptors come from a woman between 65 and 79 years old with acute or convalescent COVID-19.

The chain combines TRBV11-3 with TRBJ2-5, with 11 positions matching TRBD1. This CDR3 is 14 amino acids long. In germline, CDR1 is SGHNT, CDR2 YENEEA. J was trimmed by 4 bases and V by 4 bases; bases with no gene match: 2. The CDR3 loop reads CASSSGQGGETQYF. In DNA, the CDR3 is TGTGCCAGCAGCTCGGGACAGGGGGGAGAGACCCAGTACTTC.

The rearrangement links TRBV11-3 to TRBJ2-3; 8 bases line up with TRBD1. The germline V gene has CDR1 SGHNT and CDR2 YENEEA. The CDR3 length is 14 residues. Unmatched junction bases numbered 6, after V lost 5 bases and J lost 5 bases. As DNA, the CDR3 is TGTGCCAGCAGCGGACAGGGAGTTAGAGATACGCAGTATTTT. This encodes CASSGQGVRDTQYF.

The CDR3 DNA follows: TGTGCCAGCAGCCAAGGACCTGGAGGGTCCTACAATGAGCAGTTCTTC. This gives the protein CASSQGPGGSYNEQFF. The rearrangement uses TRBV3-1 (or the pseudogene TRBV3-2) and TRBJ2-1; D may be TRBD2 (6 bases). Germline V gene sequence: CDR1 LGHDT, CDR2 YNNKEL (reference sequence). Trimming took 1 base from V and 1 from J, leaving 11 bases between them. CDR3 length: 16 amino acids.

The chain links TRBV6-5 to TRBJ2-3, with D possibly being TRBD2 (5 bases). Deletions cut 1 base from V and 5 bases from J, with 10 bases between. CDR1 and CDR2 from the germline V gene are MNHEY and SVGAGI. CDR3 size: 14 residues. The CDR3, as DNA: TGTGCCAGCAGTTACTTGGCCGGGAAAGATACGCAGTATTTT. Residues: CASSYLAGKDTQYF.

The V and J genes are TRBV19 and TRBJ1-1, with TRBD1 matching over 7 bases. Per the germline V gene, CDR1 is LNHDA and CDR2 is SQIVND (reference sequence). The CDR3 length is 16 residues. The V and J ends lost 5 bases and 0 bases, in that order; junction bases with no gene match: 9. CDR3 DNA: TGTGCCAGTAGTCTCTACGCGGGACAGCTGAACACTGAAGCTTTCTTT. Translated, it gives CASSLYAGQLNTEAFF.

The CDR3 region is CASSLNRGSNSPLHF. As DNA, the CDR3 is TGTGCCAGTAGTCTCAACAGGGGCAGCAATTCACCCCTCCACTTT. V usage is TRBV19 and J usage is TRBJ1-6; 7 nucleotides line up with TRBD1. Trimming took 5 bases from V and 7 from J; bases not matched to a gene: 8. The CDR3 covers 15 residues. Germline CDR1 reads LNHDA; CDR2 reads SQIVND (reference sequence).

The chain uses TRBV30 and TRBJ1-1; D is perhaps TRBD1 (6 bases). The CDR3 length is 11 residues. In germline, CDR1 is GTSNPN, CDR2 SVGIG (reference sequence). V was pared by 1 base and J by 7 bases, with 7 bases between. The CDR3 spells CAWSAGVEAFF. The CDR3 DNA sequence: TGTGCCTGGAGTGCAGGGGTTGAAGCTTTCTTT.

The rearrangement uses TRBV18 and TRBJ1-1; D gene unclear. This CDR3 spans 14 amino acids. CDR1 is KGHSH and CDR2 is LQKENI in the germline V gene. Trimming left V 1 base short and J 0 bases short, with 6 bases between. DNA of the CDR3: TGTGCCAGCTCACCACTAAACATGAACACTGAAGCTTTCTTT. Protein sequence: CASSPLNMNTEAFF.

V gene TRBV19 combines with J gene TRBJ2-3; D is possibly TRBD2 (6 bases). CDR1 is LNHDA and CDR2 is SQIVND in the germline V gene (reference sequence). V was shortened by 10 bases and J by 2 bases, with 19 bases between the two germline ends. The length of the CDR3 is 15 residues. In DNA form, the CDR3 reads TGTGCCACCCACCCGGGTGCGGGGACCACAGATACGCAGTATTTT. Its protein product is CATHPGAGTTDTQYF.

This chain connects TRBV30 to TRBJ2-5; TRBD1 is a possible D gene (6 bases). The CDR3 consists of 14 residues. Germline values: CDR1 GTSNPN, CDR2 SVGIG (reference sequence). Trimming took 4 bases from V and 5 from J, leaving 17 bases between them. CDR3 bases: TGTGCCTGGACCCAAGGGACACCGCCTGAGACCCAGTACTTC. Its translation: CAWTQGTPPETQYF.

The chain has TRBV4-3 and TRBJ1-1, with TRBD1 identical over 8 bases. With 2 bases clipped from V and 8 bases from J, the junction kept 7 bases outside the gene matches. Germline V gene data show CDR1 as LGHNA and CDR2 as YSLEER. The CDR3 extends over 14 amino acids. The CDR3 coding sequence is TGCGCCAGCAGCCAATCTGGGACAGGCAGGGAAGCTTTCTTT. This translates into CASSQSGTGREAFF.

Comment on this clone: Other nucleotide sequences in the sample specify the same CDR3. The chain is built from TRBV10-3 and TRBJ1-1; TRBD1 might be the D (6 bases). The CDR3 runs 13 residues. Germline CDR1 reads ENHRY; CDR2 reads SYGVKD. The V end was cut by 4 bases, the J end by 2 bases, with 8 bases between. The CDR3 is CAISVGGNTEAFF. CDR3 nucleotide sequence: TGTGCCATCAGTGTAGGGGGTAACACTGAAGCTTTCTTT.

The genes are TRBV2 and TRBJ1-4; D call uncertain. The V and J ends lost 9 bases and 0 bases respectively, with 8 bases between them. Germline assignment: CDR1 SNHLY and CDR2 FYNNEI. The CDR3 length is 13 residues. This CDR3 reads CASQSTTNEKLFF. CDR3 in DNA: TGTGCCAGTCAATCTACAACTAATGAAAAACTGTTTTTT.

The gene calls are TRBV5-8 and TRBJ2-2; D gene uncertain. Germline V gives CDR1 SGHTS, CDR2 YDEGEE. The V end lost 1 base, the J end lost 0 bases, and 4 bases lay between the germline ends. The CDR3 is 14 residues long. Written as DNA, the CDR3 is TGTGCCAGCAGCTTGACAGCGAACACCGGGGAGCTGTTTTTT. Amino acid sequence: CASSLTANTGELFF.

On this clone: This same CDR3 is encoded by further DNA sequences in the sample. The chain employs TRBV5-4 and TRBJ1-2, with a possible D match to TRBD1 (5 bases). Germline CDR1 reads SGHNT; CDR2 reads YYREEE (reference sequence). Trimming shortened V by 4 bases and J by 3 bases, and 10 bases separated the two germline ends. The CDR3 sequence is 13 residues long. The CDR3 DNA reads as TGTGCCAGCAGCCTCGACAGAGACTATGGCTACACCTTC. Translated, it gives CASSLDRDYGYTF.

This clone was seen once. The chain carries TRBV19 and TRBJ2-4, with a possible D match to TRBD1 (5 bases). The CDR3 sequence is 11 residues long. Germline assignment: CDR1 LNHDA and CDR2 SQIVND (reference sequence). Trimming removed 7 bases at V and 6 bases at J, with 7 bases between. The CDR3 DNA sequence: TGTGCCAGTATCGACAGAAACATTCAGTACTTC. This encodes CASIDRNIQYF.

The genes are TRBV29-1 and TRBJ1-1, with D hard to call. This CDR3 spans 13 amino acids. Germline V gene sequence: CDR1 SQVTM, CDR2 ANQGSEA. Trimming cost V 1 base and J 1 base, with 7 bases left between them. In DNA, the CDR3 is TGCAGCGTTGAAGGCCACACGAACACTGAAGCTTTCTTT. It encodes CSVEGHTNTEAFF.

The genes are TRBV18 and TRBJ1-6; tentative D call: TRBD1 (6 bases). The CDR3 runs 15 residues. V gave up 5 bases and J gave up 7 bases, with 15 bases separating them. The V gene's germline CDR1 is KGHSH and CDR2 LQKENI. CDR3 coding DNA: TGTGCCAGCTCATTAGGGGGGACTATGAATTCACCCCTCCACTTT. Translated, it gives CASSLGGTMNSPLHF.

The chain recombines TRBV11-3 with TRBJ2-2; 7 bases line up with TRBD1. Germline V CDR1 and CDR2: SGHNT, YENEEA. Trimming took 5 bases from V and 7 from J; bases not matched to a gene: 7. The CDR3 loop spans 14 amino acids. CDR3 loop: CASSASTGVGELFF. CDR3 DNA: TGTGCCAGCAGCGCCTCTACAGGGGTCGGGGAGCTGTTTTTT.

J is TRBJ1-6 and V is TRBV11-3; tentative D call: TRBD1 (5 bases). Trimming cost V 5 bases and J 8 bases, with 13 bases left between them. The CDR3 contains 14 residues. Germline lookup yields CDR1 SGHNT and CDR2 YENEEA. In nucleotides, the CDR3 is TGTGCCAGCAGCCCGGGTAGGGGTGATTCACCCCTCCACTTT. Its translation: CASSPGRGDSPLHF.

The chain recombines TRBV2 with TRBJ1-4, with D tentatively TRBD1 (5 bases). The germline V gene has CDR1 SNHLY and CDR2 FYNNEI. Trimming pared 11 bases from V and 6 bases from J, leaving 16 bases between. There are 13 residues in the CDR3. The CDR3, as DNA: TGTGCCGTTCGGGGGAATTTAGATGAAAAACTGTTTTTT. Translated, it gives CAVRGNLDEKLFF.

This chain uses TRBV2 with TRBJ2-5; no firm D call. The CDR3 totals 12 residues. Germline V CDR1 and CDR2: SNHLY, FYNNEI. The V and J ends lost 8 bases and 5 bases respectively, with 12 bases between them. The CDR3 protein is CASGGVGETQYF. The CDR3 DNA is TGTGCCAGCGGTGGGGTCGGGGAGACCCAGTACTTC.

V usage is TRBV9 and J usage is TRBJ2-1; D possibly corresponds to TRBD2 (6 bases). The V end lost 0 bases, the J end lost 12 bases, and 10 bases lay between the germline ends. This CDR3 has 12 amino acids. CDR1 is SGDLS, CDR2 YYNGEE, per germline. The CDR3 region has the DNA TGTGCCAGCAGCGTAGTCGGGGGAATGCAGTTCTTC. It translates to CASSVVGGMQFF.

The chain couples TRBV24-1 to TRBJ1-1; D gene unclear. Germline-derived CDR1 and CDR2 are KGHDR and SFDVKD. There are 12 residues in the CDR3. V shed 5 bases and J shed 6 bases, with 9 bases lying between them. DNA of the CDR3: TGTGCCACCAGTGCGGGAAGGGCTGAAGCTTTCTTT. This sequence encodes CATSAGRAEAFF.

V is TRBV10-2 and J is TRBJ1-3; D remains ambiguous. The germline V gene has CDR1 WSHSY and CDR2 SAAADI. The V gene lost 6 bases and the J gene lost 2 bases, with 23 bases spanning the gap. The CDR3 has 18 amino acids. CDR3 amino acids: CASSNERADLSPGNTIYF. CDR3 in DNA: TGCGCCAGCAGCAATGAGAGGGCAGACCTCAGTCCTGGAAACACCATATATTTT.

This chain uses TRBV28 with TRBJ1-4; 9 nucleotides align to TRBD1. Trimming at V came to 5 bases and at J to 5 bases, leaving 3 bases not matched to a gene. The CDR3 spans 14 residues. The germline V gene has CDR1 MDHEN and CDR2 SYDVKM. CDR3 sequence (DNA): TGTGCCAGCAGTCGACAGGGGGTAAATGAAAAACTGTTTTTT. This codes for CASSRQGVNEKLFF.

The rearrangement links TRBV5-1 to TRBJ2-5, with D possibly TRBD2 on 6 matching bases. Trimming stripped 4 bases from V and 1 base from J, with 8 bases between. The CDR3 sequence is 13 residues long. Germline V gene lookup returns CDR1 SGHRS and CDR2 YFSETQ. CDR3 amino acids: CASSGRLQETQYF. The CDR3 DNA is TGCGCCAGCAGCGGGAGGCTCCAAGAGACCCAGTACTTC.

In its sample, this clone was seen once. This sequence joins TRBV5-4 and TRBJ1-2, with 7 positions matching TRBD1. V shed 3 bases, J shed 8 bases, and the junction held 10 bases outside the gene matches. The CDR3 loop spans 14 amino acids. Germline loops: CDR1 SGHNT, CDR2 YYREEE (reference sequence). The CDR3 region is CASSSRDRREGYTF. DNA for the CDR3: TGTGCCAGCAGCTCCCGGGACAGACGTGAAGGCTACACCTTC.

This rearrangement joins TRBV5-1 to TRBJ1-2, with TRBD1 matching over 10 bases. J lost 9 bases, V lost 3 bases, and 11 bases had no gene match. The germline V gene encodes CDR1 SGHRS and CDR2 YFSETQ. This CDR3 has 15 residues. The CDR3 spells CASSSTPGQGRSYTF. Written as DNA, the CDR3 is TGCGCCAGCAGCTCGACTCCGGGACAGGGGAGAAGCTACACCTTC.